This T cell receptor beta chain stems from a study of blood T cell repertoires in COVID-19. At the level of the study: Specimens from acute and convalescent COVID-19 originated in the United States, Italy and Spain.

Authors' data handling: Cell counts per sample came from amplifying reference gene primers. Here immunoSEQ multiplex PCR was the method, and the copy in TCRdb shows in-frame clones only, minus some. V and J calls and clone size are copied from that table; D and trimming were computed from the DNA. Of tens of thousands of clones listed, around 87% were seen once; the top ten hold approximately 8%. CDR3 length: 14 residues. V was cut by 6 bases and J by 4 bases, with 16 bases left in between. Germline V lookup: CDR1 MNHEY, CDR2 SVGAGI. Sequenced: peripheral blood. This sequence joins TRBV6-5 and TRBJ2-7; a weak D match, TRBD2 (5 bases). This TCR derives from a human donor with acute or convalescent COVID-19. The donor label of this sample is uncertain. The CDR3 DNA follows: TGTGCCAGCAGCCGTACCGGGAAAGAGTACGAGCAGTACTTC. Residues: CASSRTGKEYEQYF.